The 10 T cell receptor beta chains reported below all come from one sample, sequenced in a study of blood T cell repertoires in COVID-19. Profiled with immunoSEQ multiplex PCR; TCRdb holds only in-frame clones, not every one. This table has some 460,000 clones, roughly 85% appearing once. The specimen was PBMCs or T cells enriched from blood (not recorded which). The receptors were gathered from a woman aged 18-35 years with acute COVID-19.

The chain links TRBV6-5 to TRBJ2-7; D gene uncertain. This CDR3 has 14 residues. CDR1 is MNHEY and CDR2 is SVGAGI in the germline V gene. Trimming cost V 5 bases and J 8 bases, with 19 bases left between them. The DNA for the CDR3 is TGTGCCAGCAGTCCCCCGTTCGGGTTCTCTAAGCAGTACTTC. This sequence encodes CASSPPFGFSKQYF.

The rearrangement uses TRBV6-5 and TRBJ1-5; D gene uncertain. V dropped 2 bases and J dropped 6 bases, with 11 bases sitting between them. Germline V gene sequence: CDR1 MNHEY, CDR2 SVGAGI. This CDR3 has 14 residues. This CDR3 is CASSYRMAGQPQHF. CDR3 DNA: TGTGCCAGCAGTTACAGGATGGCGGGTCAGCCCCAGCATTTT.

This clone was seen a handful of times. The rearrangement joins TRBV19 to TRBJ2-7; 7 bases map to TRBD2. Germline assignment: CDR1 LNHDA and CDR2 SQIVND (reference sequence). The CDR3 contains 14 residues. J lost 7 bases, V lost 3 bases, and 9 bases had no gene match. This CDR3 reads CASSIIPTGREQYF. The CDR3 nucleotides are TGTGCCAGTAGTATCATCCCGACCGGGAGGGAGCAGTACTTC.

This clone has only one observation. V usage is TRBV6-6 and J usage is TRBJ1-4, with unresolved D. This CDR3 contains 14 residues. Germline V gene sequence: CDR1 MNHNY, CDR2 SVGAGI (reference sequence). V lost 2 bases and J lost 8, with 12 bases in between. The CDR3 DNA follows: TGTGCCAGCAGTTACGAAGGGAGCGGGGAAAAACTGTTTTTT. The encoded protein is CASSYEGSGEKLFF.

Only one count was recorded for this clone. This chain uses TRBV4-1 with TRBJ1-2; D perhaps matches TRBD1 (5 bases). The CDR3 is 15 residues long. The germline V gene has CDR1 MGHRA and CDR2 YSYEKL. V was trimmed by 5 bases and J by 0 bases, leaving 13 bases between them. The CDR3 region is CASSKDIDPNYGYTF. CDR3 in DNA: TGCGCCAGCAGCAAGGACATTGACCCTAACTATGGCTACACCTTC.

This clone was seen a single time. The V gene is TRBV30, the J gene TRBJ2-7; TRBD1 agrees at 10 bases. This CDR3 is 13 amino acids long. Germline CDR1 reads GTSNPN; CDR2 reads SVGIG (reference sequence). Unmatched junction bases numbered 1, after V lost 2 bases and J lost 3 bases. The CDR3 nucleotides are TGTGCCTGGAGTAGGGACAGGGGCTACGAGCAGTACTTC. Its translation: CAWSRDRGYEQYF.

The genes are TRBV19 and TRBJ2-1; the match to TRBD1 covers 8 bases. V shed 0 bases, J shed 8 bases, and the junction held 3 bases outside the gene matches. There are 14 residues in the CDR3. Germline lookup yields CDR1 LNHDA and CDR2 SQIVND (reference sequence). The CDR3 loop is CASSIDHRGYEQFF. The CDR3 nucleotides read TGTGCCAGTAGTATAGATCACAGGGGGTATGAGCAGTTCTTC.

The chain couples TRBV19 to TRBJ1-2; 9 nucleotides align to TRBD1. J was trimmed by 4 bases and V by 7 bases; bases with no gene match: 13. Per germline, CDR1 LNHDA and CDR2 SQIVND (reference sequence). CDR3 size: 16 residues. CDR3 DNA sequence: TGTGCCAGTACCAAAGGAGGGACAGGGCGGACCTATGGCTACACCTTC. Translated, it gives CASTKGGTGRTYGYTF.

The chain employs TRBV5-4 and TRBJ2-2, with 11 nucleotides matching TRBD2. The CDR3 totals 16 residues. Losses at the gene ends were 3 bases for V and 4 bases for J; bases not matched to a gene: 5. Germline lookup yields CDR1 SGHNT and CDR2 YYREEE (reference sequence). This CDR3 reads CASSSGTSGTTGELFF. For the CDR3, the DNA is TGTGCCAGCAGCTCCGGGACTAGCGGCACCACCGGGGAGCTGTTTTTT.

This rearrangement joins TRBV23-1 to TRBJ1-5; 7 bases fit TRBD1. TRBV23-1 is noted as an ORF with a role that remains uncertain. Trimming took 6 bases from V and 5 from J; bases not matched to a gene: 7. The length of the CDR3 is 14 residues. CDR3 nucleotide sequence: TGCGCCAGCAGACCCGGGACAGAAGATCAGCCCCAGCATTTT. This gives the protein CASRPGTEDQPQHF.